This TCR beta chain was captured by sequencing in a study of persistence of HIV-infected CD4 T cells. Study information: Up to roughly 200 mL blood was drawn at multiple time points; a couple of donors had single-time leukapheresis. Whole-study results and caveats: CMV- and Gag-responding cells had lower TCRbeta richness than CD3/CD28-responding cells. Antigen-responding cells were enriched for degenerate expanded CDR3beta sequences.

This nonspecific control used anti-CD3/anti-CD28 bead stimulation of CD4+ T cells. Sorting selected CD4+ T cells upregulating both CD40 ligand and CD69. Plasma HIV-1 RNA stayed below 50 copies/mL for at least 4 years. The immunoSEQ assay was version 4, run in survey mode. TCRdb keeps only in-frame clones here, not all; method: immunoSEQ multiplex PCR. The sample contains 35,000 to 50,000 clones, about 89% of which appear only once. Looked up from germline, CDR1 is MNHNY and CDR2 is SVGAGI (reference sequence). V lost 0 bases, J lost 9 bases, and 9 bases lay in between. This CDR3 region has 13 residues. About this clone: The target antigen is unknown.

Here the sequenced sample was CD4+ T cells sorted from PBMCs after roughly 18-hour stimulation, taken from a patient who received antiretroviral therapy. This clonotype was obtained from an adult man with HIV who was CMV-seropositive. The chain has TRBV6-6 and TRBJ1-5; D gene uncertain. The CDR3 loop is CASSYSEVSPQHF. In DNA, the CDR3 is TGTGCCAGCAGTTACTCGGAGGTATCGCCCCAGCATTTT.